The entry below gives a single TCR beta chain sequence along with its context. Its antigen is undetermined. PCR primers comprised 60 Vbeta and 13 Jbeta primers. Measured with immunoSEQ multiplex PCR; TCRdb has only the in-frame clones, and not every one. The table shows roughly 250,000 clones, with approximately 70% occurring only once. The sample originates from a study of cytomegalovirus exposure and HLA in healthy donors. Study findings and constraints: About 87% or about 30% of the time was how often most TCR beta V segments were productive, according to an earlier analysis.

V lost 1 base, J lost 1 base, and 4 bases lay in between. Germline V gives CDR1 SQVTM, CDR2 ANQGSEA. The CDR3 runs 12 residues. This chain joins TRBV29-1 and TRBJ1-1; D remains ambiguous. This clonotype originated in a female donor in good health and CMV-seronegative. The source material was PBMCs. The CDR3 loop reads CSVEVRNTEAFF. CDR3 DNA: TGCAGCGTTGAAGTCAGGAACACTGAAGCTTTCTTT.